The rows below give T cell receptor beta chains drawn from one sample of a study of cytomegalovirus exposure and HLA in healthy donors. TCRdb's copy holds only in-frame clones and misses some; the assay was immunoSEQ multiplex PCR. The sample comprises 100,000 to 150,000 clones, around 78% of which are singletons, and about 1.8% rests with the top ten. The sample consisted of PBMCs. The receptors originated from a man aged 45-60 years in good health and CMV-seronegative. CDR3s include the opening cysteine and the closing phenylalanine or tryptophan. Fields, in order: V gene, D gene, J gene, clone size, CDR3 protein, CDR3 DNA. D genes are given only for firm matches. Clone size is stated in some rows and not others, as once, few, many or a class when expanded.

V: TRBV9
D: TRBD1
J: TRBJ1-1
size: .
CDR3: CASSPTGGINTEAFF
DNA: TGTGCCAGCAGTCCGACAGGGGGGATAAACACTGAAGCTTTCTTT

V: TRBV7-8
D: TRBD1
J: TRBJ1-2
size: .
CDR3: CASSLEAGGRGYTF
DNA: TGTGCCAGCAGCTTAGAGGCAGGGGGCCGTGGCTACACCTTC

V: TRBV14
D: .
J: TRBJ2-6
size: .
CDR3: CASSRLESGANVLTF
DNA: TGTGCCAGCAGCCGTTTGGAGTCTGGGGCCAACGTCCTGACTTTC

V: TRBV19
D: TRBD1
J: TRBJ1-2
size: .
CDR3: CASSIEGRGNPNYGYTF
DNA: TGTGCCAGTAGTATAGAAGGCAGGGGGAATCCTAACTATGGCTACACCTTC

V: TRBV5-1
D: .
J: TRBJ2-2
size: .
CDR3: CASSPGGPSRNTGELFF
DNA: TGCGCCAGCAGCCCGGGGGGCCCAAGTAGGAACACCGGGGAGCTGTTTTTT

V: TRBV4-3
D: TRBD1
J: TRBJ2-6
size: .
CDR3: CASSQDPAGTGDAGANVLTF
DNA: TGCGCCAGCAGCCAAGATCCCGCCGGGACAGGGGATGCTGGGGCCAACGTCCTGACTTTC

V: TRBV6-5
D: .
J: TRBJ2-1
size: few
CDR3: CASSYSRVYNEQFF
DNA: TGTGCCAGCAGTTACTCCCGGGTCTACAATGAGCAGTTCTTC

V: TRBV5-4
D: .
J: TRBJ1-1
size: .
CDR3: CASSLLGAGDTEAFF
DNA: TGTGCCAGCAGCTTGCTCGGGGCGGGGGACACTGAAGCTTTCTTT

V: TRBV29-1
D: .
J: TRBJ2-5
size: few
CDR3: CSALPGEETQYF
DNA: TGCAGCGCCCTCCCCGGGGAAGAGACCCAGTACTTC

V: TRBV7-2
D: TRBD1
J: TRBJ1-3
size: .
CDR3: CASSLDRGNTIYF
DNA: TGTGCCAGCAGCTTAGACAGGGGGAACACCATATATTTT

V: TRBV27
D: TRBD2
J: TRBJ2-3
size: .
CDR3: CASSFTAGGQDTQYF
DNA: TGTGCCAGCAGTTTTACAGCGGGGGGGCAAGATACGCAGTATTTT

V: TRBV7-2
D: TRBD1
J: TRBJ1-5
size: once
CDR3: CASSSGGQGAGQPQHF
DNA: TGTGCCAGCAGCTCTGGCGGACAGGGGGCAGGACAGCCCCAGCATTTT

V: TRBV18
D: TRBD1
J: TRBJ1-1
size: .
CDR3: CASSRNRGPNTEAFF
DNA: TGTGCCAGCTCGCGGAACAGGGGGCCGAACACTGAAGCTTTCTTT

V: TRBV25-1
D: TRBD1
J: TRBJ2-7
size: .
CDR3: CASRGGLSSYEQYF
DNA: TGTGCCAGCAGAGGGGGCCTAAGCTCCTACGAGCAGTACTTC

V: TRBV5-6
D: TRBD1
J: TRBJ1-1
size: few
CDR3: CASSFGQGGTEAFF
DNA: TGTGCCAGCAGCTTTGGACAGGGAGGGACTGAAGCTTTCTTT

V: TRBV4-3
D: .
J: TRBJ2-3
size: .
CDR3: CASSQDWSAGDTQYF
DNA: TGCGCCAGCAGCCAAGATTGGTCAGCAGGAGATACGCAGTATTTT

V: TRBV19
D: .
J: TRBJ1-2
size: few
CDR3: CASRSVGEHGYTF
DNA: TGTGCCAGTAGGTCCGTTGGGGAGCATGGCTACACCTTC

V: TRBV21-1
D: .
J: TRBJ2-1
size: few
CDR3: CASSKVPRDRGLECSYNEQFF
DNA: TGTGCCAGCAGCAAAGTACCCCGGGACAGGGGGCTTGAATGCTCCTACAATGAGCAGTTCTTC

V: TRBV6-1
D: .
J: TRBJ1-2
size: once
CDR3: CAGGAGWVLYTF
DNA: TGTGCCGGGGGTGCGGGATGGGTCCTCTACACCTTC

V: TRBV5-1
D: .
J: TRBJ2-3
size: .
CDR3: CASSPRGGLSDTQYF
DNA: TGCGCCAGCAGTCCGAGGGGGGGTCTCAGCGATACGCAGTATTTT

V: TRBV4-1
D: .
J: TRBJ1-2
size: .
CDR3: CASSQVRGDGGYTF
DNA: TGCGCCAGCAGCCAAGTACGGGGAGATGGTGGCTACACCTTC

V: TRBV5-6
D: .
J: TRBJ1-1
size: .
CDR3: CASSRVFGTEAFF
DNA: TGTGCCAGCAGCCGGGTCTTTGGCACTGAAGCTTTCTTT

V: TRBV6-4
D: .
J: TRBJ2-3
size: .
CDR3: CASSDSGQSTDTQYF
DNA: TGTGCCAGCAGTGACTCGGGACAAAGCACAGATACGCAGTATTTT

V: TRBV6-6
D: TRBD1
J: TRBJ1-2
size: .
CDR3: CASNKQGNQGYTF
DNA: TGTGCCAGCAACAAACAGGGGAATCAGGGCTACACCTTC

V: TRBV5-1
D: .
J: TRBJ2-2
size: .
CDR3: CASSSSGVNNTGELFF
DNA: TGCGCCAGCAGCTCTTCAGGGGTAAACAATACCGGGGAGCTGTTTTTT

V: TRBV6-5
D: .
J: TRBJ2-1
size: .
CDR3: CATGGSYNEQFF
DNA: TGTGCCACCGGTGGCTCCTACAATGAGCAGTTCTTC

V: TRBV25-1
D: .
J: TRBJ2-1
size: .
CDR3: CATVGQVSNEQFF
DNA: TGTGCCACCGTGGGTCAGGTCTCCAATGAGCAGTTCTTC

V: TRBV19
D: .
J: TRBJ1-3
size: .
CDR3: CASSIDQEAAGNTIYF
DNA: TGTGCCAGTAGTATAGATCAGGAGGCGGCTGGAAACACCATATATTTT

V: TRBV23-1
D: TRBD1
J: TRBJ1-6
size: .
CDR3: CASSQVGQDKKSPLHF
DNA: TGCGCCAGCAGTCAAGTAGGACAGGACAAAAAATCACCCCTCCACTTT

V: TRBV18
D: .
J: TRBJ2-7
size: .
CDR3: CASSPTGSSPGEQYF
DNA: TGTGCCAGCTCACCGACGGGGTCCTCCCCGGGCGAGCAGTACTTC

V: TRBV7-9
D: .
J: TRBJ2-3
size: once
CDR3: CASSPTDTQYF
DNA: TGTGCCAGCAGCCCAACAGATACGCAGTATTTT

V: TRBV7-7
D: TRBD2
J: TRBJ2-3
size: .
CDR3: CASSLGLAVTDTQYF
DNA: TGTGCCAGCAGCTTAGGACTAGCGGTCACAGATACGCAGTATTTT

V: TRBV7-2
D: TRBD1
J: TRBJ1-2
size: few
CDR3: CASSLGQGEYGYTF
DNA: TGTGCCAGCAGCTTAGGCCAGGGGGAATATGGCTACACCTTC

V: TRBV2
D: TRBD2
J: TRBJ2-3
size: few
CDR3: CASRAAGAPQYF
DNA: TGTGCCAGCAGAGCAGCGGGGGCGCCGCAGTATTTT

V: TRBV7-9
D: .
J: TRBJ1-2
size: .
CDR3: CASSLVTDSNYGYTF
DNA: TGTGCCAGCAGCTTAGTGACAGATAGTAACTATGGCTACACCTTC

V: TRBV2
D: TRBD2
J: TRBJ2-3
size: .
CDR3: CASRRGGPTDTQYF
DNA: TGTGCCAGCAGGCGGGGGGGGCCGACAGATACGCAGTATTTT

V: TRBV6-1
D: TRBD2
J: TRBJ2-1
size: .
CDR3: CASSSRTGGENEQFF
DNA: TGTGCCAGCAGTTCACGGACCGGGGGGGAGAATGAGCAGTTCTTC

V: TRBV19
D: .
J: TRBJ1-1
size: .
CDR3: CASTAGPGLNTEAFF
DNA: TGTGCCAGCACCGCGGGGCCAGGGCTGAACACTGAAGCTTTCTTT

V: TRBV9
D: .
J: TRBJ2-7
size: .
CDR3: CASSGGTAGEQSF
DNA: TGTGCCAGCAGCGGCGGGACGGCCGGTGAGCAGAGCTTC

V: TRBV7-3
D: .
J: TRBJ2-2
size: .
CDR3: CASSPGGGANGELFF
DNA: TGTGCCAGCAGCCCCGGGGGTGGGGCTAACGGGGAGCTGTTTTTT

V: TRBV11-2
D: TRBD2
J: TRBJ2-1
size: .
CDR3: CASSLNRAGGAQFF
DNA: TGTGCCAGCAGCTTAAATCGGGCGGGGGGCGCGCAGTTCTTC

V: TRBV6-1
D: .
J: TRBJ1-6
size: .
CDR3: CASGLDSNSPLHF
DNA: TGTGCCAGCGGCTTGGACAGCAATTCACCCCTCCACTTT

V: TRBV7-2
D: .
J: TRBJ1-3
size: .
CDR3: CASSKGVLSTGNTIYF
DNA: TGTGCCAGCAGCAAAGGGGTTTTGTCTACTGGAAACACCATATATTTT

V: TRBV6-5
D: TRBD2
J: TRBJ2-7
size: .
CDR3: CASLGLVPRSYEQYF
DNA: TGTGCCAGCCTGGGACTAGTCCCCCGCTCCTACGAGCAGTACTTC

V: TRBV5-1
D: TRBD1
J: TRBJ2-1
size: .
CDR3: CASTRDRGTYNEQFF
DNA: TGCGCCAGTACAAGGGACAGGGGGACGTACAATGAGCAGTTCTTC

V: TRBV6-1
D: TRBD1
J: TRBJ1-1
size: .
CDR3: CASSEPFEGAPTEAFF
DNA: TGTGCCAGCAGTGAACCATTCGAGGGGGCGCCCACTGAAGCTTTCTTT

V: TRBV5-4
D: .
J: TRBJ1-2
size: .
CDR3: CASSLERHYGYTF
DNA: TGTGCCAGCAGCTTGGAGCGGCACTATGGCTACACCTTC

V: TRBV2
D: .
J: TRBJ2-3
size: once
CDR3: CASSGGWGGTDTQYF
DNA: TGTGCCAGCAGTGGGGGATGGGGGGGCACAGATACGCAGTATTTT

V: TRBV10-3
D: TRBD1
J: TRBJ1-5
size: .
CDR3: CAISEGGRGGLVQPQHF
DNA: TGTGCCATCAGTGAAGGAGGGCGAGGGGGCCTGGTGCAGCCCCAGCATTTT

V: TRBV7-2
D: .
J: TRBJ2-3
size: .
CDR3: CASSLAPRGSTDTQYF
DNA: TGTGCCAGCAGCTTAGCGCCTCGAGGCAGCACAGATACGCAGTATTTT

V: TRBV7-9
D: TRBD1
J: TRBJ1-4
size: .
CDR3: CASSLPRGRTNEKLFF
DNA: TGTGCCAGCAGCTTACCCAGGGGGAGAACTAATGAAAAACTGTTTTTT

V: TRBV9
D: TRBD2
J: TRBJ2-3
size: few
CDR3: CASSVGGGLRTDTQYF
DNA: TGTGCCAGCAGCGTCGGCGGGGGGCTTCGCACAGATACGCAGTATTTT

V: TRBV10-1
D: .
J: TRBJ1-6
size: .
CDR3: CASSESEYSPLHF
DNA: TGCGCCAGCAGTGAGTCTGAGTATTCACCCCTCCACTTT

V: TRBV19
D: TRBD1
J: TRBJ1-4
size: .
CDR3: CASSSAGQVTNEKLFF
DNA: TGTGCCAGTAGTAGTGCGGGACAGGTAACTAATGAAAAACTGTTTTTT

V: TRBV6-1
D: .
J: TRBJ1-1
size: .
CDR3: CASSEYRTKTEAFF
DNA: TGTGCCAGCAGTGAATATAGGACAAAAACTGAAGCTTTCTTT

V: TRBV7-9
D: .
J: TRBJ2-1
size: .
CDR3: CSSSQDSTYNEQFF
DNA: TGTTCCAGCAGCCAAGACAGCACCTACAATGAGCAGTTCTTC

V: TRBV6-6
D: TRBD1
J: TRBJ2-1
size: few
CDR3: CASGQGADEQFF
DNA: TGTGCCAGCGGGCAGGGGGCCGATGAGCAGTTCTTC

V: TRBV7-9
D: .
J: TRBJ2-1
size: .
CDR3: CASSLGRGVEQFF
DNA: TGTGCCAGCAGCTTAGGGCGAGGCGTTGAGCAGTTCTTC

V: TRBV4-3
D: .
J: TRBJ2-7
size: .
CDR3: CASSQDLGYEQYF
DNA: TGCGCCAGCAGCCAAGATCTAGGATACGAGCAGTACTTC

V: TRBV2
D: TRBD2
J: TRBJ2-3
size: .
CDR3: CASLPSGASDTQYF
DNA: TGTGCCAGCTTACCTAGCGGGGCCTCAGATACGCAGTATTTT